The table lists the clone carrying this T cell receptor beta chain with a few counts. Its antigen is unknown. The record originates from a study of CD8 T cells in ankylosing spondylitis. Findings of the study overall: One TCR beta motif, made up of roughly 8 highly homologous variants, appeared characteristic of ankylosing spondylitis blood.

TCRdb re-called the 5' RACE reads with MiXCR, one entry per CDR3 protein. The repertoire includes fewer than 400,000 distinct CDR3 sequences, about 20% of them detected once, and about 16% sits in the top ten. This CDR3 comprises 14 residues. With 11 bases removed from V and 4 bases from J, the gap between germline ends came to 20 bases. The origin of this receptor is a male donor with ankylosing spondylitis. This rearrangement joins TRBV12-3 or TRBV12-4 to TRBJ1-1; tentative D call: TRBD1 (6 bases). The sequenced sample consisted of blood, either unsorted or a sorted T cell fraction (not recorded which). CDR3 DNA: TGTGCCCAAGGGGGGACACCCGATGGCACTGAAGCTTTCTTT. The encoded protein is CAQGGTPDGTEAFF.